Here is one TCR beta chain with its context. Its antigen remains unidentified. The junction departs from the called germline gene at one end, perhaps through a read error. Only in-frame clones appear in the TCRdb table, and some are missing; sequencing was by immunoSEQ multiplex PCR. This sample carries about 220,000 clones, 85% to 90% of them seen once, and the ten largest clones take approximately 2.9%. This sample stems from a study of cytomegalovirus exposure and HLA in healthy donors. General observations from the study: Subsequent analysis revealed that first-cohort TCR clusters tended to co-occur in the roughly 120 validation repertoires. While the bulk of TCR sequences proved rare, some public TCRs turned up in many donors. The authors enumerated some 170 TCR beta chains as linked to cytomegalovirus. Cytomegalovirus status was reportedly diagnosed by the classifier with high sensitivity and specificity.

Germline lookup yields CDR1 SEHNR and CDR2 FQNEAQ (reference sequence). The CDR3 has 15 residues. Sequencing input: PBMCs. The clonotype was recovered from a woman younger than 35 in good health and CMV-seronegative. The chain employs TRBV7-9 and TRBJ1-1, with D possibly being TRBD1 (5 bases). CDR3 residues: CARSIAGTLNTEAFF. As DNA, the CDR3 is TGTGCCCGCAGCATTGCTGGGACTTTAAACACTGAAGCTTTCTTT.